Here is one TCR beta chain with its context. Its target is unknown. The source of the sample is a study of identical twins. The study's findings and limits: Cord blood's abundant beta clonotypes had fewer insertions, unlike memory repertoires. Twin sharing of out-of-frame TCR alpha was underestimated by models in monozygotic pairs. The degree of excess twin sharing was weaker in beta out-of-frame sequences. Researchers caution that invariant MAIT and iNKT cells could partly confound zero-insertion analyses.

Trimming removed 3 bases from V and 8 bases from J, with 14 bases in between. The CDR3 consists of 14 residues. Germline assignment: CDR1 MDHEN and CDR2 SYDVKM. TCRdb reprocessed the 5' RACE reads with MiXCR, giving one entry per CDR3 protein. The sample has some 1,700,000 distinct CDR3 sequences; 25% to 35% are singletons. Sequenced material: cord blood. This clonotype originated in a newborn girl in good health. The J gene is TRBJ2-1, the V gene TRBV28, with D possibly TRBD2 on 6 matching bases. CDR3 loop: CASSFTGGTYEQFF. The CDR3 nucleotides read TGTGCCAGCAGTTTTACCGGCGGGACCTATGAGCAGTTCTTC.